The 25 T cell receptor beta chains given below trace back to one sample, sequenced in a study of T cells after yellow fever vaccination. TCRdb fed the 5' RACE reads into MiXCR, producing one record per CDR3 protein. The data contain just under 600,000 distinct CDR3 sequences, roughly 13% of them singletons. The specimen was PBMCs, collected on the day of the yellow fever booster vaccination. These receptors came from a man aged 30 to 39 who received the YFV17D yellow fever vaccine.

The sample holds a few counts of this clonotype. The chain links TRBV30 to TRBJ1-5; possibly TRBD1 for D (6 bases). The length of the CDR3 is 13 residues. V lost 0 bases, J lost 5 bases, and 8 bases lay in between. Per germline, CDR1 GTSNPN and CDR2 SVGIG (reference sequence). DNA of the CDR3: TGTGCCTGGAGTGTGGGGGCGGATCAGCCCCAGCATTTT. This encodes CAWSVGADQPQHF.

The chain is built from TRBV3-1 and TRBJ1-5, with 7 nucleotides matching TRBD1. With 0 bases clipped from V and 11 bases from J, the junction kept 7 bases outside the gene matches. There are 14 residues in the CDR3. Per germline, CDR1 LGHDT and CDR2 YNNKEL (reference sequence). The CDR3 sequence: CASSQDRQGQTQHF. CDR3 in DNA: TGTGCCAGCAGCCAAGATCGACAGGGTCAAACCCAGCATTTT.

This clonotype was seen only a few times. This rearrangement joins TRBV6-5 to TRBJ2-1; D remains ambiguous. V dropped 1 base and J dropped 5 bases, with 18 bases sitting between them. This CDR3 has 17 amino acids. Germline V gene lookup returns CDR1 MNHEY and CDR2 SVGAGI. The CDR3 nucleotides read TGTGCCAGCAGTTACTTTCCACCCCCTCAGCTCGACAATGAGCAGTTCTTC. Translated: CASSYFPPPQLDNEQFF.

This clonotype was counted a few times. V gene TRBV11-2 combines with J gene TRBJ1-6, with D uncertain. The CDR3 has 13 residues. Germline V gene sequence: CDR1 SGHAT, CDR2 FQNNGV. V was trimmed by 0 bases and J by 6 bases, leaving 3 bases between them. In DNA form, the CDR3 reads TGTGCCAGCAGCTTAGAGAGTAATTCACCCCTCCACTTT. Translation gives CASSLESNSPLHF.

This clonotype occurred a few times. The chain couples TRBV4-3 to TRBJ2-1; D might be TRBD1 (6 bases). V lost 1 base and J 5 bases, leaving 15 bases between the germline ends. CDR1 and CDR2 (germline): LGHNA, YSLEER. The CDR3 sequence is 16 residues long. This CDR3 reads CASSQAGQGNHNEQFF. The DNA of the CDR3 is TGCGCCAGCAGCCAAGCCGGGCAGGGGAACCACAATGAGCAGTTCTTC.

This clonotype was picked up a small number of times. The V gene is TRBV6-5, the J gene TRBJ1-1; D not resolved. V lost 1 base to trimming and J lost 2 bases, with 8 bases between them. This CDR3 has 14 residues. Germline CDR1 reads MNHEY; CDR2 reads SVGAGI. The CDR3 sequence: CASSYYGPNTEAFF. The DNA for the CDR3 is TGTGCCAGCAGTTACTATGGACCAAACACTGAAGCTTTCTTT.

The J gene is TRBJ2-7, the V gene TRBV5-1; D is possibly TRBD2 (5 bases). The V end lost 0 bases, the J end lost 2 bases, and 9 bases lay between the germline ends. Germline CDR1 SGHRS, CDR2 YFSETQ. The CDR3 is made up of 14 amino acids. The CDR3 region is CASSLVPAAYEQYF. CDR3 in DNA: TGCGCCAGCAGCTTGGTCCCAGCGGCCTACGAGCAGTACTTC. Filled out from reference TRBV5-1 and TRBJ2-7, the complete variable domain reads KAGVTQTPRYLIKTRGQQVTLSCSPISGHRSVSWYQQTPGQGLQFLFEYFSETQRNKGNFPGRFSGRQFSNSRSEMNVSTLELGDSALYLCASSLVPAAYEQYFGPGTRLTVT.

The chain recombines TRBV7-8 with TRBJ2-1; 9 nucleotides align to TRBD1. Losses at the gene ends were 4 bases for V and 3 bases for J; bases not matched to a gene: 19. From germline, CDR1 is SGHVS and CDR2 FQNEAQ. The CDR3 is 20 amino acids. CDR3 amino acids: CASSSTSVGSGQGGYNEQFF. The DNA of the CDR3 is TGTGCCAGCAGCTCCACGTCAGTCGGGTCGGGACAGGGTGGCTACAATGAGCAGTTCTTC.

This clonotype was picked up a small number of times. This chain connects TRBV4-3 to TRBJ2-1; D unclear. Germline V gene lookup returns CDR1 LGHNA and CDR2 YSLEER. Trimming took 1 base from V and 3 from J, leaving 16 bases between them. This CDR3 has 17 amino acids. The CDR3 DNA reads as TGCGCCAGCAGCCAAGTGGCCCGGGTCTCCCTCTACAATGAGCAGTTCTTC. Its translation is CASSQVARVSLYNEQFF.

At least ten counts were recorded for this clonotype. The V gene is TRBV7-2, the J gene TRBJ2-7, with TRBD1 matching over 7 bases. V was clipped by 5 bases and J by 5 bases; unmatched bases: 6. This CDR3 comprises 13 residues. Germline values: CDR1 SGHTA, CDR2 FQGNSA. This chain's CDR3 is CASSRDRVDEQYF. Written as DNA, the CDR3 is TGTGCCAGCAGCCGAGACAGGGTGGACGAGCAGTACTTC.

The sample holds a few counts of this clonotype. The gene calls are TRBV20-1 and TRBJ2-1, with D possibly matching TRBD2 (5 bases). V gave up 6 bases and J gave up 5 bases, with 11 bases separating them. The length of the CDR3 is 12 residues. Germline V gene data show CDR1 as DFQATT and CDR2 as SNEGSKA (reference sequence). The CDR3 sequence: CSASSSNNEQFF. The CDR3 DNA follows: TGCAGTGCGTCTAGCTCTAACAATGAGCAGTTCTTC.

This clonotype has a handful of counts. V gene TRBV20-1 combines with J gene TRBJ2-7; D not certain. The CDR3 has 13 amino acids. The V and J ends lost 5 bases and 2 bases respectively, with 13 bases between them. Germline assignment: CDR1 DFQATT and CDR2 SNEGSKA (reference sequence). The CDR3 loop is CSAESGSAYEQYF. The CDR3 nucleotides read TGCAGTGCTGAGTCGGGCAGTGCCTACGAGCAGTACTTC.

This clonotype was found a few times. V and J are TRBV19 and TRBJ2-4; D may be TRBD1 or TRBD2 (5 bases each). The germline gives CDR1 LNHDA, CDR2 SQIVND (reference sequence). Trimming left V 0 bases short and J 0 bases short, with 9 bases between. This CDR3 is 16 amino acids long. CDR3 protein: CASSIDPGTAKNIQYF. The CDR3 nucleotides read TGTGCCAGTAGTATAGATCCAGGGACAGCCAAAAACATTCAGTACTTC. Based on the CDR3 plus reference TRBV19 and TRBJ2-4, the full variable domain is DGGITQSPKYLFRKEGQNVTLSCEQNLNHDAMYWYRQDPGQGLRLIYYSQIVNDFQKGDIAEGYSVSREKKESFPLTVTSAQKNPTAFYLCASSIDPGTAKNIQYFGAGTRLSVL.

This clonotype was counted a few times. The chain joins TRBV7-2 to TRBJ2-4, with 9 bases aligning to TRBD1. CDR3 size: 14 residues. Germline CDR1 and CDR2: SGHTA and FQGNSA. Germline trimming cut 5 bases from V and 11 bases from J; bases unmatched to any gene: 10. CDR3 region: CASSQGQGPSLQYF. The DNA for the CDR3 is TGTGCCAGCAGCCAGGGACAGGGACCCTCTCTTCAGTACTTC.

The V gene is TRBV29-1, the J gene TRBJ2-1; D is perhaps TRBD1 (6 bases). Trimming took off 7 bases at V and 6 bases at J, with 16 bases between the two ends. Per the germline V gene, CDR1 is SQVTM and CDR2 is ANQGSEA. The CDR3 spans 13 residues. The CDR3, as DNA: TGCAGCGCGAGCATTACAGGGCTCAATGAGCAGTTCTTC. Translating gives CSASITGLNEQFF.

This clonotype has only a few counts. The V call is TRBV7-2, the J call TRBJ1-2; D gene uncertain. The CDR3 is made up of 14 amino acids. The V end lost 7 bases, the J end lost 0 bases, and 12 bases lay between the germline ends. Looked up from germline, CDR1 is SGHTA and CDR2 is FQGNSA. CDR3 sequence reads: CASTPYRSNYGYTF. The CDR3 coding sequence is TGTGCCAGCACCCCATATCGTTCTAACTATGGCTACACCTTC.

The CDR3, as DNA: TGCAGTGCCCCGAACGGTGGGCGCGAAAACATTCAGTACTTC. It yields the protein CSAPNGGRENIQYF. This sequence joins TRBV20-1 and TRBJ2-4; D is unresolved. CDR1 DFQATT and CDR2 SNEGSKA come from the germline V gene (reference sequence). CDR3 length equals 14 residues. V lost 6 bases and J lost 5, with 17 bases in between.

The rearrangement uses TRBV7-8 and TRBJ2-3; 10 bases fit TRBD2. J gave up 2 bases and V 4 bases, and 6 bases lay outside the gene matches. This CDR3 has 16 residues. Germline CDR1 is SGHVS and CDR2 is FQNEAQ. The CDR3 reads CASSSPLAGNTDTQYF. For the CDR3, the DNA is TGTGCCAGCAGCTCCCCACTAGCGGGAAACACAGATACGCAGTATTTT. The full variable domain, its missing parts supplied by reference TRBV7-8 and TRBJ2-3, is GAGVSQSPRYKVAKRGQDVALRCDPISGHVSLFWYQQALGQGPEFLTYFQNEAQLDKSGLPSDRFFAERPEGSVSTLKIQRTQQEDSAVYLCASSSPLAGNTDTQYFGPGTRLTVL.

The chain recombines TRBV6-1 with TRBJ2-7; D not certain. Germline V CDR1 and CDR2: MNHNS, SASEGT. CDR3 length: 15 residues. Trimming pared 5 bases from V and 3 bases from J, leaving 17 bases between. CDR3 sequence: CASSTPGVSFYEQYF. As DNA, the CDR3 is TGTGCCAGCAGTACGCCTGGGGTCAGTTTCTACGAGCAGTACTTC.

This clonotype has only a few counts. The V gene is TRBV7-9, the J gene TRBJ2-1; the D call may be TRBD1 or TRBD2 (6 bases each). Germline CDR1 reads SEHNR; CDR2 reads FQNEAQ (reference sequence). The CDR3 runs 14 residues. V lost 3 bases and J lost 8, with 14 bases in between. CDR3: CASSLGGHFDEQFF. The CDR3 region has the DNA TGTGCCAGCAGCTTGGGGGGACACTTCGATGAGCAGTTCTTC.

V and J are TRBV12-3 or TRBV12-4 and TRBJ2-2, with D uncertain. The CDR3 is 13 amino acids. Trimming removed 11 bases at V and 0 bases at J, with 10 bases between. The CDR3 protein is CAGRNANTGELFF. The DNA of the CDR3 is TGTGCCGGTAGGAACGCGAACACCGGGGAGCTGTTTTTT.

The chain uses TRBV7-2 and TRBJ2-5, with 7 nucleotides matching TRBD2. CDR3 length equals 15 residues. CDR1 is SGHTA, CDR2 FQGNSA, per germline. The V and J ends lost 3 bases and 4 bases, in that order; junction bases with no gene match: 8. CDR3 bases: TGTGCCAGCAGCTTTACTGGCGGGAGAGGAGAGACCCAGTACTTC. It yields the protein CASSFTGGRGETQYF. Drawing the rest from reference TRBV7-2 and TRBJ2-5, the complete variable domain is GAGVSQSPSNKVTEKGKDVELRCDPISGHTALYWYRQSLGQGLEFLIYFQGNSAPDKSGLPSDRFSAERTGGSVSTLTIQRTQQEDSAVYLCASSFTGGRGETQYFGPGTRLLVL.

This clonotype was detected a few times. The CDR3: CASSVWGHGGRGGYEQYF. DNA of the CDR3: TGTGCCAGCAGCGTTTGGGGGCACGGCGGGAGGGGTGGATACGAGCAGTACTTC. The genes are TRBV28 and TRBJ2-7; 9 nucleotides line up with TRBD2. With V trimmed by 6 bases and J by 4 bases, 19 bases remained unmatched. This CDR3 comprises 18 residues. Germline CDR1 and CDR2: MDHEN and SYDVKM.

This clonotype was counted a few times. CDR3 bases: TGCGCCAGCAGCCAAGATCTTACAGGGCGAGAGACCCAGTACTTC. This gives the protein CASSQDLTGRETQYF. The chain carries TRBV4-3 and TRBJ2-5; TRBD1 is a possible D gene (6 bases). This CDR3 has 15 residues. Trimming took off 0 bases at V and 4 bases at J, with 12 bases between the two ends. The germline gives CDR1 LGHNA, CDR2 YSLEER.

The chain employs TRBV7-3 and TRBJ2-1, with 8 nucleotides matching TRBD2. CDR1 is SGHTA and CDR2 is FQGTGA in the germline V gene. This CDR3 spans 15 amino acids. Trimming removed 5 bases from V and 1 base from J; junction bases left unmatched: 4. The CDR3 region has the DNA TGTGCCAGCAGCAAGGGACTAGATTCCTACAATGAGCAGTTCTTC. Its protein product is CASSKGLDSYNEQFF.